This T cell receptor beta chain was retrieved from a study of low-dose radiotherapy and immunotherapy resistance in tumors. Study-wide context: Per fraction, Cohort 2 was given 1 Gy every two weeks, accumulating a total of 13 Gy over 26 weeks.

The time point is: after trial treatment. The treatment: LDRT plus nivolumab, ipilimumab, low-dose cyclophosphamide and aspirin (RACIN trial). Those who qualified had advanced solid tumors (lacking tumor-infiltrating lymphocytes). First-strand cDNA relied on TRAV- and TRBV-specific primers spanning alpha and beta chains. The authors amplified TCRs for about 20 PCR cycles with a constant-region primer and a V-primer adapter. TCRdb fed the reads into MiXCR, producing one record per CDR3 protein. The table shows around 58,000 distinct CDR3 sequences, with 20% to 25% occurring only once. V was cut by 3 bases and J by 5 bases, with 10 bases left in between. In germline, CDR1 is MRHNA, CDR2 SNTAGT. The CDR3 has 13 residues. This clonotype has at least ten counts.

The V gene is TRBV6-4, the J gene TRBJ1-2; no clear D gene. The sequence was obtained from a male donor with prostate cancer. Sequenced here: PBMCs, sampled after low-dose radiotherapy plus immunotherapy. The CDR3 loop is CASSEFGGYGYTF. The CDR3 DNA sequence: TGTGCCAGCAGTGAATTTGGTGGGTATGGCTACACCTTC.